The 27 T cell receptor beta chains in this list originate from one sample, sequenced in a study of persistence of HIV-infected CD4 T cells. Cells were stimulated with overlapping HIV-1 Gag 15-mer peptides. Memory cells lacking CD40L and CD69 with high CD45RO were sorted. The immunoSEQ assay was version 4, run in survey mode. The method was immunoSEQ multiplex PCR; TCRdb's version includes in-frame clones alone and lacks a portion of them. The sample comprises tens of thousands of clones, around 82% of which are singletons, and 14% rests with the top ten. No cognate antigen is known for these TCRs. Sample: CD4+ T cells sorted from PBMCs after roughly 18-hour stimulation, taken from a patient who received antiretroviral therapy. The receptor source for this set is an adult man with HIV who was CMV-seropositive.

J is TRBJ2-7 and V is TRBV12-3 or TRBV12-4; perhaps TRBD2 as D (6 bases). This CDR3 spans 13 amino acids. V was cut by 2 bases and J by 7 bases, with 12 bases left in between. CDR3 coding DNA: TGTGCCAGCAGTTTAATCATGGCGGGAGAGCAGTACTTC. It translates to CASSLIMAGEQYF.

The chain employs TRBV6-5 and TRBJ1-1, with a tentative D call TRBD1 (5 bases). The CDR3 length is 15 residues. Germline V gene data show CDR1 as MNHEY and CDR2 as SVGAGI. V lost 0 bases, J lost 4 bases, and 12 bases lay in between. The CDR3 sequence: CASSYSAGGGTEAFF. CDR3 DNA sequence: TGTGCCAGCAGTTACTCGGCCGGGGGTGGCACTGAAGCTTTCTTT.

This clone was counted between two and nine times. The CDR3 DNA reads as TGCGCCAGCAGCCAAGATGGCGGGAGGGCCCCTGAGCAGTTCTTC. It yields the protein CASSQDGGRAPEQFF. This chain links TRBV4-3 with TRBJ2-1; TRBD2 matches 9 bases. Germline trimming cut 0 bases from V and 9 bases from J; bases unmatched to any gene: 6. The length of the CDR3 is 15 residues. CDR1 and CDR2 from the germline V gene are LGHNA and YSLEER.

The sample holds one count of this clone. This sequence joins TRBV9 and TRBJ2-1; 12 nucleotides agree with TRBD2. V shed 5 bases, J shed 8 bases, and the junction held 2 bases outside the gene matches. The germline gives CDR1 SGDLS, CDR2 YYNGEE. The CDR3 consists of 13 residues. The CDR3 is CASRTSGSDEQFF. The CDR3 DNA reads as TGTGCCAGCAGGACTAGCGGGAGTGATGAGCAGTTCTTC.

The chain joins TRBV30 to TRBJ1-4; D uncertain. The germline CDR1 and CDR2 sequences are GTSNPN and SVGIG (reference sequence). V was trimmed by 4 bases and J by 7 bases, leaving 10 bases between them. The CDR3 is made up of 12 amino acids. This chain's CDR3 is CAWNVGSEKLFF. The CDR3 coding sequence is TGTGCCTGGAACGTGGGGAGTGAAAAACTGTTTTTT.

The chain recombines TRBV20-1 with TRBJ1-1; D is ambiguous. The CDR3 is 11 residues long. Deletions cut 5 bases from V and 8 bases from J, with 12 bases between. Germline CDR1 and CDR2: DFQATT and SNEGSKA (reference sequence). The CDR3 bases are TGCAGTGCTCTCCTCAGCATGGAAGCTTTCTTT. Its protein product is CSALLSMEAFF.

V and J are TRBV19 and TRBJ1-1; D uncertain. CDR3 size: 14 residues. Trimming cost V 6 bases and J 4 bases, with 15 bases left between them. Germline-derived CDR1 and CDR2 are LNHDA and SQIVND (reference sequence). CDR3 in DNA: TGTGCCAGTAGAGAACAGAGGAGGAGCACTGAAGCTTTCTTT. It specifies CASREQRRSTEAFF.

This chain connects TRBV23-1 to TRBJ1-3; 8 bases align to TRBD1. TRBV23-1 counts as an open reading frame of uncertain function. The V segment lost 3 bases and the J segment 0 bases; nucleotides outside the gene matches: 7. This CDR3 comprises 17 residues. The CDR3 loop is CASSHPDRESSGNTIYF. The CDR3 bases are TGCGCCAGCAGTCATCCGGACAGGGAGAGCTCTGGAAACACCATATATTTT.

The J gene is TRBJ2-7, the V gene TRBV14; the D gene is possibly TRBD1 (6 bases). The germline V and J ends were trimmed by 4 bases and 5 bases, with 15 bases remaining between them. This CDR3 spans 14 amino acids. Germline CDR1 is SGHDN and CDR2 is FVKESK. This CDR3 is CASSPRDKFHEQYF. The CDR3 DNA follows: TGTGCCAGCAGCCCCCGGGACAAGTTCCACGAGCAGTACTTC.

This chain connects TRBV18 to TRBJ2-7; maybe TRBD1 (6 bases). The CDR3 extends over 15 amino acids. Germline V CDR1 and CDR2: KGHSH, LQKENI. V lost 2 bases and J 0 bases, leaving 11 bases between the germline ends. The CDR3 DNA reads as TGTGCCAGCTCACCAGGACAGCGCAGCTCCTACGAGCAGTACTTC. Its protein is CASSPGQRSSYEQYF.

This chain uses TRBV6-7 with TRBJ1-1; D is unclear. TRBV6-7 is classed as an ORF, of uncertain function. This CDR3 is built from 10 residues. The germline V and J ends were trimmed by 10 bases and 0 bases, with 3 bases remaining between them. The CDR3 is CANLNTEAFF. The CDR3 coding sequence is TGTGCCAACTTGAACACTGAAGCTTTCTTT.

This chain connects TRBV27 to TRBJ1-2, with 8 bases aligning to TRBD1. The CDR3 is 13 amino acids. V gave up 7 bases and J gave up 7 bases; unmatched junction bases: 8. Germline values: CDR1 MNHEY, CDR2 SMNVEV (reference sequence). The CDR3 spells CASKLGQGGGYTF. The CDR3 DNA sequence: TGTGCCAGCAAACTCGGACAGGGAGGTGGCTACACCTTC.

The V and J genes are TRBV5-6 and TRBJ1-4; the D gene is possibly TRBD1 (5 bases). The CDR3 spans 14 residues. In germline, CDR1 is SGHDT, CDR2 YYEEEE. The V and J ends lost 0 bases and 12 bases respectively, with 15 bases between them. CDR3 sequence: CASSLAGRRGELFF. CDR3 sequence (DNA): TGTGCCAGCAGCTTGGCCGGGAGGAGAGGGGAACTGTTTTTT. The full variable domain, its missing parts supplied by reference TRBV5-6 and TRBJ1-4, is DAGVTQSPTHLIKTRGQQVTLRCSPKSGHDTVSWYQQALGQGPQFIFQYYEEEERQRGNFPDRFSGHQFPNYSSELNVNALLLGDSALYLCASSLAGRRGELFFGSGTQLSVL.

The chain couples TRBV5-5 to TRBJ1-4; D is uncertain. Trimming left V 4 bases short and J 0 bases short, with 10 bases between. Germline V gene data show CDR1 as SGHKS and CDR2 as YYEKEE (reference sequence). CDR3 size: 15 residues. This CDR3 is CASSTGATTNEKLFF. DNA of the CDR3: TGTGCCAGCAGCACCGGAGCCACAACTAATGAAAAACTGTTTTTT.

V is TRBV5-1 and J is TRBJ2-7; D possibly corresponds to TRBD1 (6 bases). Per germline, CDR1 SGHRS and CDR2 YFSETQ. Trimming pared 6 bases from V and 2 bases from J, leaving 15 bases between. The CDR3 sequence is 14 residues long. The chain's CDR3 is CASTRGGATYEQYF. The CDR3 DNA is TGCGCCAGCACCAGGGGTGGGGCTACCTACGAGCAGTACTTC.

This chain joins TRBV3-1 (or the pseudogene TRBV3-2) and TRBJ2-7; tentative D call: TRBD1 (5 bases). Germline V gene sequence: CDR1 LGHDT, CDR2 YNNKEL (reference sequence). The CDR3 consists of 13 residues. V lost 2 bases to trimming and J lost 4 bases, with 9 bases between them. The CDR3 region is CASSQNPGYEQYF. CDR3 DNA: TGTGCCAGCAGCCAAAACCCAGGGTACGAGCAGTACTTC.

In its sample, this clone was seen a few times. DNA for the CDR3: TGTGCCAGCAGCAGGGACCCCACCTCCTACAATGAGCAGTTCTTC. Translation gives CASSRDPTSYNEQFF. This chain uses TRBV6-4 with TRBJ2-1; D may match TRBD1 or TRBD2 (5 bases each). Trimming stripped 6 bases from V and 0 bases from J, with 12 bases between. The CDR3 totals 15 residues. CDR1 and CDR2 (germline): MRHNA, SNTAGT.

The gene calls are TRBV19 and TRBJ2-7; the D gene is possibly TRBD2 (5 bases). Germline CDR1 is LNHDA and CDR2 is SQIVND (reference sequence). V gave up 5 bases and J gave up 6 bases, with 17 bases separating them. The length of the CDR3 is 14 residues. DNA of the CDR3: TGTGCCAGTAGTCCCTCCCGGGAAGATCGCGAGCAGTACTTC. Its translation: CASSPSREDREQYF.

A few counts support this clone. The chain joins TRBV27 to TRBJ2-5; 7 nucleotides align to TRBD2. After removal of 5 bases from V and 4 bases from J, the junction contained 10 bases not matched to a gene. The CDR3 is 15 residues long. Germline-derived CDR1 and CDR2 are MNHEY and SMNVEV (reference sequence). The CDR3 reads CASSPWEGGRETQYF. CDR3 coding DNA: TGTGCCAGCAGTCCATGGGAGGGCGGGCGAGAGACCCAGTACTTC.

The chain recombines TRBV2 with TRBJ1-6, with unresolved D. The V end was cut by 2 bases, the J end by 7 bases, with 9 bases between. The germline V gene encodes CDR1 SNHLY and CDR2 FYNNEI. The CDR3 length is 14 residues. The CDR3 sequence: CASSERLANSPLHF. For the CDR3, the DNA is TGTGCCAGCAGTGAACGGCTCGCCAATTCACCCCTCCACTTT.

CDR3 nucleotide sequence: TGTGCCAGCAGTCCCTTGGGACAGGGCAGAGGGGAACTGTTTTTT. Translated: CASSPLGQGRGELFF. This rearrangement joins TRBV25-1 to TRBJ1-4, with TRBD1 identical over 9 bases. Trimming took 5 bases from V and 12 from J; bases not matched to a gene: 13. The CDR3 sequence is 15 residues long. Germline CDR1 is MGHDK and CDR2 is SYGVNS.

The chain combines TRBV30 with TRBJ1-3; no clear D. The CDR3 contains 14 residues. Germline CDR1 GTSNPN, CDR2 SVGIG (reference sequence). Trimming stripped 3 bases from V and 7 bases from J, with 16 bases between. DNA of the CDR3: TGTGCCTGGAGGTGGTTGGGAATCAAGAACACCATATATTTT. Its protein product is CAWRWLGIKNTIYF.

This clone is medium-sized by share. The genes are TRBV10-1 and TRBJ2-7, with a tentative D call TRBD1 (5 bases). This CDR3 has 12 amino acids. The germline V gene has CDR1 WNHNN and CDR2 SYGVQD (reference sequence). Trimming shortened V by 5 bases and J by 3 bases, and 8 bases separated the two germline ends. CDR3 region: CASSKGYYEQYF. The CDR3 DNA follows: TGCGCCAGCAGTAAGGGGTACTACGAGCAGTACTTC.

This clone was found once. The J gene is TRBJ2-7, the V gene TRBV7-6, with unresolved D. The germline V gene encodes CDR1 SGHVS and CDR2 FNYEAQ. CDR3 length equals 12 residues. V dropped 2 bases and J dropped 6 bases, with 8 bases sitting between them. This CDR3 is CASSLSRFEQYF. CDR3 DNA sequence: TGTGCCAGCAGCTTAAGTCGGTTCGAGCAGTACTTC.

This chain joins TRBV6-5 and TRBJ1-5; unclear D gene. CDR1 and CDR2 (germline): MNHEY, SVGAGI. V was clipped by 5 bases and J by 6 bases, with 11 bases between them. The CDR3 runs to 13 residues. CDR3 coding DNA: TGTGCCAGCAGTAAGCCAGGAGGTCAGCCCCAGCATTTT. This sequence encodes CASSKPGGQPQHF.

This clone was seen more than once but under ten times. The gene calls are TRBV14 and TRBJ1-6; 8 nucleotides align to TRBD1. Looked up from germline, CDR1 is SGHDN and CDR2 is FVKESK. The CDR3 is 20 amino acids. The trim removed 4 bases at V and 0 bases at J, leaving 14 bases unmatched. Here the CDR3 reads CASSLLQTGARSSYNSPLHF. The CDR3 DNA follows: TGTGCCAGCAGCCTCCTTCAGACAGGGGCACGGAGCTCCTATAATTCACCCCTCCACTTT.

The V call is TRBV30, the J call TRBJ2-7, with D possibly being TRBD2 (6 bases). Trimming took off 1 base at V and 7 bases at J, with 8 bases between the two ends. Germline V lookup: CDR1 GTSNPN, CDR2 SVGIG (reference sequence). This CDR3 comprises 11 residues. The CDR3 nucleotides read TGTGCCTGGAGTGGGAGCGGGGAGCAGTACTTC. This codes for CAWSGSGEQYF.